The 32 T cell receptor beta chains in this list originate from one sample, sequenced in a study of a mutant IDH1 vaccine in newly diagnosed glioma. Method: immunoSEQ multiplex PCR; TCRdb's copy keeps in-frame clones and lacks some. The data show 95,000 to 120,000 clones, 75% to 90% seen once. Noted time point: week 11, during vaccination. Vaccination used 300 ug of mutant IDH1 20-mer peptide per dose, with topical imiquimod. Their antigen targets remain unknown. Sample: PBMCs, taken from a glioma patient whose treatment included an IDH1 peptide vaccine. Receptors were obtained from a woman aged 45 to 65 with glioma.

CDR3 region: CASSPGPEGYGYTF. CDR3 sequence (DNA): TGCGCCAGCAGCCCCGGACCCGAGGGCTATGGCTACACCTTC. The chain carries TRBV4-1 and TRBJ1-2; D gene uncertain. Looked up from germline, CDR1 is MGHRA and CDR2 is YSYEKL. The V end lost 4 bases, the J end lost 4 bases, and 13 bases lay between the germline ends. CDR3 length equals 14 residues.

The rearrangement links TRBV5-5 to TRBJ2-5; D uncertain. The CDR3 has 12 amino acids. Germline V CDR1 and CDR2: SGHKS, YYEKEE (reference sequence). Between the trimmed V and J ends, which lost 1 base and 1 base, there was a span of 2 bases. CDR3 nucleotide sequence: TGTGCCAGCAGCTTGCCCCAAGAGACCCAGTACTTC. Translated, it gives CASSLPQETQYF.

This clone was detected only a few times. This chain connects TRBV7-8 to TRBJ2-7, with 11 nucleotides matching TRBD1. V lost 6 bases to trimming and J lost 5 bases; unmatched junction nucleotides: 6. In germline, CDR1 is SGHVS, CDR2 FQNEAQ. The CDR3 runs 14 residues. The CDR3 sequence is CASRWGQGGNEQYF. CDR3 coding DNA: TGTGCCAGCAGGTGGGGACAGGGGGGGAACGAGCAGTACTTC.

This chain links TRBV4-2 with TRBJ1-5; a weak D match, TRBD1 (5 bases). V was trimmed by 1 base and J by 1 base, leaving 11 bases between them. From germline, CDR1 is LGHNA and CDR2 YNFKEQ. The CDR3 contains 16 residues. CDR3 region: CASSQGGLRSNQPQHF. The DNA of the CDR3 is TGTGCCAGCAGCCAAGGGGGACTGAGAAGCAATCAGCCCCAGCATTTT.

This sequence joins TRBV30 and TRBJ1-2; D is unclear. From germline, CDR1 is GTSNPN and CDR2 SVGIG (reference sequence). CDR3 length: 11 amino acids. Trimming left V 3 bases short and J 13 bases short, with 15 bases between. CDR3 residues: CAWRTPPYFTF. Here the CDR3 DNA reads TGTGCCTGGAGGACCCCCCCTTACTTCACCTTC.

Here the CDR3 DNA reads TGTGCCAGCAGCCCGCAGGGGGGGACAGATACGCAGTATTTT. Protein product: CASSPQGGTDTQYF. The chain links TRBV7-9 to TRBJ2-3; possibly TRBD1 or TRBD2 for D (7 bases each). V lost 5 bases to trimming and J lost 3 bases, with 12 bases between them. The CDR3 has 14 residues. Germline lookup yields CDR1 SEHNR and CDR2 FQNEAQ (reference sequence).

This clone was seen a single time. Written as DNA, the CDR3 is TGCGCCAGCAGCCAAGCGGGATATAATGAAAAACTGTTTTTT. Its protein is CASSQAGYNEKLFF. This chain connects TRBV4-1 to TRBJ1-4; the D is unclear. Germline V gives CDR1 MGHRA, CDR2 YSYEKL. The CDR3 has 14 residues. V was clipped by 1 base and J by 4 bases, with 7 bases between them.

The genes are TRBV19 and TRBJ2-4, with a tentative D call TRBD2 (5 bases). Germline lookup yields CDR1 LNHDA and CDR2 SQIVND (reference sequence). V was clipped by 6 bases and J by 6 bases, with 12 bases between them. The CDR3 is 13 residues long. CDR3 sequence: CASSKRGSNIQYF. In nucleotides, the CDR3 is TGTGCCAGTAGCAAGCGAGGGTCAAACATTCAGTACTTC.

V gene TRBV29-1 combines with J gene TRBJ2-2; D perhaps matches TRBD1 (5 bases). This CDR3 contains 14 residues. The germline V and J ends were trimmed by 4 bases and 0 bases, with 9 bases remaining between them. Germline V CDR1 and CDR2: SQVTM, ANQGSEA. CDR3 nucleotide sequence: TGCAGCGTTGGACAGCGCGCGAACACCGGGGAGCTGTTTTTT. Translated, it gives CSVGQRANTGELFF.

The chain uses TRBV2 and TRBJ1-2; 8 bases map to TRBD1. The CDR3 covers 12 residues. V lost 7 bases, J lost 6 bases, and 4 bases stayed unmatched. Germline assignment: CDR1 SNHLY and CDR2 FYNNEI. For the CDR3, the DNA is TGTGCCAGCACTTACAGGGGGGATGGCTACACCTTC. It codes for CASTYRGDGYTF. Based on the CDR3 plus reference TRBV2 and TRBJ1-2, the full variable domain is EPEVTQTPSHQVTQMGQEVILRCVPISNHLYFYWYRQILGQKVEFLVSFYNNEISEKSEIFDDQFSVERPDGSNFTLKIRSTKLEDSAMYFCASTYRGDGYTFGSGTRLTVV.

This rearrangement joins TRBV27 to TRBJ2-1, with 13 bases matching TRBD2. Germline CDR1 is MNHEY and CDR2 is SMNVEV (reference sequence). This CDR3 spans 14 amino acids. V trimming: 3 bases; J trimming: 9 bases; junction bases outside the gene matches: 2. This chain's CDR3 is CASSFGTSGVEQFF. CDR3 coding DNA: TGTGCCAGCAGTTTCGGGACTAGCGGGGTTGAGCAGTTCTTC.

V usage is TRBV5-8 and J usage is TRBJ2-7; 10 bases line up with TRBD2. Germline V CDR1 and CDR2: SGHTS, YDEGEE. V gave up 0 bases and J gave up 3 bases; unmatched junction bases: 3. There are 15 residues in the CDR3. The DNA of the CDR3 is TGTGCCAGCAGCTTGGGACTAGCGGGCTTCTACGAGCAGTACTTC. It encodes CASSLGLAGFYEQYF.

The V call is TRBV27, the J call TRBJ2-2; TRBD2 matches 7 bases. Germline V gene sequence: CDR1 MNHEY, CDR2 SMNVEV (reference sequence). This CDR3 region has 14 residues. Trimming removed 3 bases from V and 5 bases from J; junction bases left unmatched: 3. The CDR3: CASSFASGTGELFF. CDR3 sequence (DNA): TGTGCCAGCAGTTTCGCTAGCGGAACCGGGGAGCTGTTTTTT.

This clone has only one observation. This chain uses TRBV7-9 with TRBJ2-1, with D possibly being TRBD1 or TRBD2 (6 bases each). CDR1 is SEHNR and CDR2 is FQNEAQ in the germline V gene (reference sequence). The CDR3 length is 19 residues. Trimming removed 2 bases from V and 8 bases from J, with 28 bases in between. CDR3 nucleotide sequence: TGTGCCAGCAGCTTACCGCCGGGACGGGGCCTGTCGGAGGGGGATGAGCAGTTCTTC. This sequence encodes CASSLPPGRGLSEGDEQFF.

The chain joins TRBV27 to TRBJ2-7, with D tentatively TRBD1 or TRBD2 (5 bases each). Germline V gene sequence: CDR1 MNHEY, CDR2 SMNVEV (reference sequence). There are 15 residues in the CDR3. V lost 2 bases and J lost 1, with 12 bases in between. The CDR3 loop is CASSLEGTHSYEQYF. The CDR3 DNA is TGTGCCAGCAGTTTAGAGGGGACGCATTCCTACGAGCAGTACTTC.

The chain links TRBV5-1 to TRBJ1-4, with TRBD1 as a possible D gene (6 bases). From germline, CDR1 is SGHRS and CDR2 YFSETQ. Trimming removed 4 bases from V and 0 bases from J, with 13 bases in between. The CDR3 length is 16 residues. The CDR3: CASSLLQGSTNEKLFF. The CDR3 DNA reads as TGCGCCAGCAGCCTTCTACAGGGTTCAACTAATGAAAAACTGTTTTTT.

V usage is TRBV9 and J usage is TRBJ2-7; 8 nucleotides line up with TRBD1. Germline CDR1 reads SGDLS; CDR2 reads YYNGEE. This CDR3 is 16 amino acids long. The junction had 11 bases not matched to a gene; V was cut back by 0 bases and J by 6 bases. CDR3 nucleotides: TGTGCCAGCAGCGTAGCCGGGGGCAGGGGGCTATCCGAGCAGTACTTC. This encodes CASSVAGGRGLSEQYF.

CDR3 nucleotide sequence: TGTGCCAGTAGTATAGGATGGGCAGGTACTCAGCCCCAGCATTTT. It yields the protein CASSIGWAGTQPQHF. The chain joins TRBV19 to TRBJ1-5, with D uncertain. V lost 1 base and J 6 bases, leaving 13 bases between the germline ends. The CDR3 runs 15 residues. From germline, CDR1 is LNHDA and CDR2 SQIVND (reference sequence).

The chain is built from TRBV28 and TRBJ1-5; the D gene is possibly TRBD1 (5 bases). The ends were cut back, 2 bases at V and 0 bases at J, with 8 bases in the middle. In germline, CDR1 is MDHEN, CDR2 SYDVKM. This CDR3 is 15 amino acids long. The CDR3 spells CASSLGGRSNQPQHF. The CDR3 DNA is TGTGCCAGCAGTTTAGGGGGACGTAGCAATCAGCCCCAGCATTTT.

The chain employs TRBV2 and TRBJ1-1; D uncertain. Trimming took off 2 bases at V and 3 bases at J, with 7 bases between the two ends. The CDR3 length is 13 residues. Germline-derived CDR1 and CDR2 are SNHLY and FYNNEI. The chain's CDR3 is CASSEYLDTEAFF. For the CDR3, the DNA is TGTGCCAGCAGTGAATATCTGGACACTGAAGCTTTCTTT.

V usage is TRBV2 and J usage is TRBJ2-7; D not certain. Trimming stripped 2 bases from V and 2 bases from J, with 4 bases between. Germline V gene sequence: CDR1 SNHLY, CDR2 FYNNEI. This CDR3 is 12 amino acids long. In DNA form, the CDR3 reads TGTGCCAGCAGTGAAAGTGCCTACGAGCAGTACTTC. Translation: CASSESAYEQYF.

The chain links TRBV27 to TRBJ1-3; D unresolved. V shed 5 bases and J shed 0 bases, with 11 bases lying between them. The CDR3 is made up of 15 amino acids. Per the germline V gene, CDR1 is MNHEY and CDR2 is SMNVEV (reference sequence). The CDR3 reads CASSPTDSSGNTIYF. Written as DNA, the CDR3 is TGTGCCAGCAGTCCTACAGACTCCTCTGGAAACACCATATATTTT.

The chain combines TRBV5-6 with TRBJ2-5; 11 nucleotides match TRBD1. This CDR3 is built from 14 residues. Germline-derived CDR1 and CDR2 are SGHDT and YYEEEE. The trim removed 4 bases at V and 5 bases at J, leaving 4 bases unmatched. CDR3 region: CASSLDRGRETQYF. The CDR3 DNA reads as TGTGCCAGCAGCCTGGACAGGGGGCGGGAGACCCAGTACTTC.

This clone was observed once. The rearrangement uses TRBV12-5 and TRBJ2-1, with 7 bases identical to TRBD2. Germline V lookup: CDR1 LGHNT, CDR2 FRNRAP. The V and J ends lost 3 bases and 1 base, in that order; junction bases with no gene match: 6. This CDR3 comprises 16 residues. The CDR3 DNA sequence: TGTGCTAGTGGTTTCCCGAGCGGGGCGTCCTACAATGAGCAGTTCTTC. Translation gives CASGFPSGASYNEQFF.

This rearrangement joins TRBV28 to TRBJ1-5; 7 positions agree with TRBD1. J lost 0 bases, V lost 6 bases, and 8 bases had no gene match. The CDR3 length is 16 residues. Germline assignment: CDR1 MDHEN and CDR2 SYDVKM. CDR3 DNA: TGTGCCAGCAGCCCAGGGGGGAGGGATAGCAATCAGCCCCAGCATTTT. Residues: CASSPGGRDSNQPQHF.

The chain carries TRBV28 and TRBJ1-2; 8 nucleotides agree with TRBD1. Germline V CDR1 and CDR2: MDHEN, SYDVKM. This CDR3 contains 15 residues. V was pared by 2 bases and J by 6 bases, with 8 bases of the junction left unmatched. In DNA form, the CDR3 reads TGTGCCAGCAGTTTAATTGGTGGACAGGGAGATGGCTACACCTTC. It specifies CASSLIGGQGDGYTF.

The chain employs TRBV5-6 and TRBJ1-2; D ambiguous. CDR1 and CDR2 (germline): SGHDT, YYEEEE. This CDR3 region has 15 residues. V dropped 1 base and J dropped 2 bases, with 12 bases sitting between them. This CDR3 is CASSLKGAWNYGYTF. DNA of the CDR3: TGTGCCAGCAGCTTGAAGGGAGCCTGGAACTATGGCTACACCTTC.

The rearrangement joins TRBV7-9 to TRBJ2-7; 8 positions match TRBD2. The CDR3 totals 14 residues. CDR1 is SEHNR, CDR2 FQNEAQ, per germline (reference sequence). Trimming cost V 1 base and J 3 bases; bases outside gene matches: 2. Here the CDR3 reads CASSLGGTSYEQYF. The CDR3 DNA reads as TGTGCCAGCAGCTTAGGCGGGACTAGCTACGAGCAGTACTTC. Together with reference TRBV7-9 and TRBJ2-7, the CDR3 gives the full variable domain: DTGVSQNPRHKITKRGQNVTFRCDPISEHNRLYWYRQTLGQGPEFLTYFQNEAQLEKSRLLSDRFSAERPKGSFSTLEIQRTEQGDSAMYLCASSLGGTSYEQYFGPGTRLTVT.

The chain uses TRBV19 and TRBJ2-1; 15 bases match TRBD2. Per germline, CDR1 LNHDA and CDR2 SQIVND (reference sequence). V gave up 6 bases and J gave up 0 bases; unmatched junction bases: 21. The CDR3 has 23 residues. For the CDR3, the DNA is TGTGCCAGTAGACCGGGACAGAGGGGACTAGCGGGAGGCCCATCTCGCTCCTACAATGAGCAGTTCTTC. This translates into CASRPGQRGLAGGPSRSYNEQFF.

The chain has TRBV5-1 and TRBJ2-7; TRBD1 or TRBD2 may be the D gene (5 bases each). The CDR3 sequence is 17 residues long. V was pared by 4 bases and J by 5 bases, with 25 bases between. Germline CDR1 is SGHRS and CDR2 is YFSETQ. The CDR3 DNA reads as TGCGCCAGCAGCGGGGGATCGGAGTTAATATCTTTGCACGAGCAGTACTTC. It codes for CASSGGSELISLHEQYF.

The chain employs TRBV15 and TRBJ1-4; D uncertain. The CDR3 contains 15 residues. Deletions cut 2 bases from V and 1 base from J, with 8 bases between. Germline-derived CDR1 and CDR2 are LNHNV and YYDKDF (reference sequence). This CDR3 reads CATSRLTLTNEKLFF. Here the CDR3 DNA reads TGTGCCACCAGCAGACTAACTTTAACTAATGAAAAACTGTTTTTT.

This chain uses TRBV28 with TRBJ2-5; D remains ambiguous. This CDR3 comprises 12 residues. V lost 4 bases and J 2 bases, leaving 5 bases between the germline ends. Looked up from germline, CDR1 is MDHEN and CDR2 is SYDVKM. CDR3: CASSSTQETQYF. The CDR3 DNA reads TGTGCCAGCAGTTCCACTCAAGAGACCCAGTACTTC. The variable domain in full, completed from reference TRBV28 and TRBJ2-5, reads DVKVTQSSRYLVKRTGEKVFLECVQDMDHENMFWYRQDPGLGLRLIYFSYDVKMKEKGDIPEGYSVSREKKERFSLILESASTNQTSMYLCASSSTQETQYFGPGTRLLVL.